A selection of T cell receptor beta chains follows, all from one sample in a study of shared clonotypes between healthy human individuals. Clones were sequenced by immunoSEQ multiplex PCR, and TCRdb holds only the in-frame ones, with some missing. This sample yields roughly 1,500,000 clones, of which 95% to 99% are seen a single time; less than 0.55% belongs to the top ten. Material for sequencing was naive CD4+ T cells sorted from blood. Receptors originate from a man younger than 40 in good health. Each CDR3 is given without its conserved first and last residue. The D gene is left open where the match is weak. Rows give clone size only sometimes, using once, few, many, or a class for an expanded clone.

ASSLERDYGYT	few	.	TRBV5-1	TRBJ1-2
ASSQGLRGQF	.	.	TRBV14	TRBJ2-1
ASSLGTSGADTQY	.	TRBD2	TRBV5-1	TRBJ2-3
ASSLGQSSGANVLT	.	.	TRBV5-8	TRBJ2-6
ASSQDRPNTGELF	.	.	TRBV4-2	TRBJ2-2
ASRTGPPELNEKLF	.	.	TRBV2	TRBJ1-4
ASSLNRGTDTQY	.	.	TRBV11-2	TRBJ2-3
ASSVLTGSGANVLT	.	.	TRBV9	TRBJ2-6
ASSLDIRRNTEAF	.	.	TRBV13	TRBJ1-1
AWSPGREQY	.	.	TRBV30	TRBJ2-7
ATAGGRTDTQY	.	TRBD2	TRBV15	TRBJ2-3
ASSLRQKNQPQH	.	.	TRBV28	TRBJ1-5
ASSIRGFPSNTQY	.	.	TRBV19	TRBJ2-3
ASTAGMGNQPQH	.	.	TRBV2	TRBJ1-5
ASSLRGGSYNEQF	.	.	TRBV5-6	TRBJ2-1
ASTLTSADTQY	.	TRBD2	TRBV2	TRBJ2-3